Listed below are T cell receptor beta chains from one sample, sequenced in a study of cytomegalovirus exposure and HLA in healthy donors. Data came from immunoSEQ multiplex PCR; TCRdb stores just in-frame clones and leaves some out. Of 150,000 to 200,000 clones in the sample, roughly 80% were seen once. Sequencing input: PBMCs. The receptor set was obtained from a woman in her twenties or thirties in good health and CMV-seronegative. Each CDR3 is given with its conserved first and last residue. Each record gives: CDR3 protein, CDR3 DNA, clone size, D gene, J gene, V gene. The D gene is left open where the match is weak. Size is omitted from some rows. Given values are once, few, many or a class for expanded clones.

CDR3 protein: CSVVSRYSGNTIYF
CDR3 DNA: TGCAGCGTTGTATCCAGATACTCTGGAAACACCATATATTTT
clone size: .
D gene: .
J gene: TRBJ1-3
V gene: TRBV29-1

CDR3 protein: CASSLAGGQGDSPLHF
CDR3 DNA: TGTGCCAGCAGCTTGGCCGGTGGACAGGGGGATTCACCCCTCCACTTT
clone size: .
D gene: TRBD1
J gene: TRBJ1-6
V gene: TRBV13

CDR3 protein: CASSSTPRAGVYNEQFF
CDR3 DNA: TGTGCCAGCAGCTCCACACCCCGGGCGGGGGTTTACAATGAGCAGTTCTTC
clone size: .
D gene: TRBD2
J gene: TRBJ2-1
V gene: TRBV7-9

CDR3 protein: CASQTGTGNSPLHF
CDR3 DNA: TGTGCCAGTCAAACCGGGACAGGGAATTCACCCCTCCACTTT
clone size: .
D gene: TRBD1
J gene: TRBJ1-6
V gene: TRBV6-1

CDR3 protein: CASSPTGVPYEQYF
CDR3 DNA: TGTGCCAGCAGCCCGACAGGGGTTCCCTACGAGCAGTACTTC
clone size: medium-sized
D gene: TRBD1
J gene: TRBJ2-7
V gene: TRBV11-1

CDR3 protein: CASSLVQGARNYGYTF
CDR3 DNA: TGCGCCAGCAGCTTGGTACAGGGGGCAAGGAACTATGGCTACACCTTC
clone size: .
D gene: TRBD1
J gene: TRBJ1-2
V gene: TRBV5-1

CDR3 protein: CASSLRDRAYEQYF
CDR3 DNA: TGCGCCAGCAGCTTGAGGGACAGGGCATACGAGCAGTACTTC
clone size: .
D gene: TRBD1
J gene: TRBJ2-7
V gene: TRBV5-1

CDR3 protein: CASSLGGDWNEKLFF
CDR3 DNA: TGCGCCAGCAGCCTAGGTGGCGACTGGAATGAAAAACTGTTTTTT
clone size: .
D gene: .
J gene: TRBJ1-4
V gene: TRBV5-1

CDR3 protein: CASRKGLAGEGEQFF
CDR3 DNA: TGTGCCAGCCGAAAGGGACTAGCGGGGGAAGGTGAGCAGTTCTTC
clone size: few
D gene: TRBD2
J gene: TRBJ2-1
V gene: TRBV6-1

CDR3 protein: CASSYTTTGATEAFF
CDR3 DNA: TGTGCCAGCAGTTACACCACCACAGGGGCCACTGAAGCTTTCTTT
clone size: .
D gene: TRBD1
J gene: TRBJ1-1
V gene: TRBV6-5

CDR3 protein: CAWKTGANYGYTF
CDR3 DNA: TGTGCCTGGAAAACAGGGGCTAACTATGGCTACACCTTC
clone size: .
D gene: TRBD1
J gene: TRBJ1-2
V gene: TRBV30

CDR3 protein: CASSSGQFREQFF
CDR3 DNA: TGTGCCAGCAGTTCTGGACAGTTCCGAGAGCAGTTCTTC
clone size: .
D gene: .
J gene: TRBJ2-1
V gene: TRBV28

CDR3 protein: CASSLDRTHNEQFF
CDR3 DNA: TGTGCCAGCAGTTTGGACAGAACACACAATGAACAGTTCTTC
clone size: once
D gene: .
J gene: TRBJ2-1
V gene: TRBV6-6

CDR3 protein: CAWSGQANTEAFF
CDR3 DNA: TGTGCCTGGAGTGGACAGGCGAACACTGAAGCTTTCTTT
clone size: .
D gene: .
J gene: TRBJ1-1
V gene: TRBV30

CDR3 protein: CATMGGSWFNEQFF
CDR3 DNA: TGTGCCACAATGGGAGGCAGTTGGTTCAATGAGCAGTTCTTC
clone size: .
D gene: .
J gene: TRBJ2-1
V gene: TRBV21-1

CDR3 protein: CASRPPGQDTGELFF
CDR3 DNA: TGTGCCAGCAGGCCCCCGGGACAGGACACCGGGGAGCTGTTTTTT
clone size: .
D gene: TRBD1
J gene: TRBJ2-2
V gene: TRBV6-1

CDR3 protein: CASSLKPPGQGIYEQYF
CDR3 DNA: TGTGCCAGCAGTCTAAAGCCTCCGGGACAGGGGATCTACGAGCAGTACTTC
clone size: once
D gene: TRBD1
J gene: TRBJ2-7
V gene: TRBV27

CDR3 protein: CASTLRPGQDYTF
CDR3 DNA: TGTGCCAGCACCTTGAGGCCGGGACAGGACTACACCTTC
clone size: .
D gene: TRBD1
J gene: TRBJ1-2
V gene: TRBV13

CDR3 protein: CASGEVEQFF
CDR3 DNA: TGTGCCAGCGGGGAGGTTGAGCAGTTCTTC
clone size: .
D gene: .
J gene: TRBJ2-1
V gene: TRBV6-5

CDR3 protein: CAWSVGTTEETQYF
CDR3 DNA: TGTGCCTGGAGTGTAGGGACAACCGAAGAGACCCAGTACTTC
clone size: .
D gene: .
J gene: TRBJ2-5
V gene: TRBV30

CDR3 protein: CASRRGQGTIGANVLTF
CDR3 DNA: TGTGCCAGTAGGCGTGGACAGGGGACGATTGGGGCCAACGTCCTGACTTTC
clone size: once
D gene: TRBD1
J gene: TRBJ2-6
V gene: TRBV19

CDR3 protein: CAWTPGQGNSPLHF
CDR3 DNA: TGTGCCTGGACTCCGGGACAGGGGAATTCACCCCTCCACTTT
clone size: .
D gene: TRBD1
J gene: TRBJ1-6
V gene: TRBV30

CDR3 protein: CASSLWRGPRYEQYF
CDR3 DNA: TGTGCCAGCAGCTTGTGGCGGGGGCCTCGTTACGAGCAGTACTTC
clone size: once
D gene: .
J gene: TRBJ2-7
V gene: TRBV5-4

CDR3 protein: CASSPETGPGNTIYF
CDR3 DNA: TGTGCCAGCTCCCCAGAGACAGGGCCTGGAAACACCATATATTTT
clone size: .
D gene: TRBD1
J gene: TRBJ1-3
V gene: TRBV18

CDR3 protein: CASSQEKGAHLGSNEKLFF
CDR3 DNA: TGCGCCAGCAGCCAAGAAAAGGGGGCGCATCTTGGATCTAATGAAAAACTGTTTTTT
clone size: .
D gene: TRBD1
J gene: TRBJ1-4
V gene: TRBV4-1

CDR3 protein: CASSGGHPYNEQFF
CDR3 DNA: TGTGCCAGCTCCGGGGGGCATCCCTACAATGAGCAGTTCTTC
clone size: .
D gene: .
J gene: TRBJ2-1
V gene: TRBV7-9

CDR3 protein: CASTLTVNTEAFF
CDR3 DNA: TGTGCCAGCACCTTGACAGTCAACACTGAAGCTTTCTTT
clone size: .
D gene: .
J gene: TRBJ1-1
V gene: TRBV6-1

CDR3 protein: CASSFQMNTEAFF
CDR3 DNA: TGTGCCAGCAGCTTCCAGATGAACACTGAAGCTTTCTTT
clone size: few
D gene: .
J gene: TRBJ1-1
V gene: TRBV11-3

CDR3 protein: CASSVGQGEQFF
CDR3 DNA: TGTGCCAGCAGTGTGGGACAGGGGGAGCAGTTCTTC
clone size: .
D gene: TRBD1
J gene: TRBJ2-1
V gene: TRBV2

CDR3 protein: CASSPGAPDYGYTF
CDR3 DNA: TGTGCCAGCTCACCAGGGGCCCCTGACTATGGCTACACCTTC
clone size: .
D gene: .
J gene: TRBJ1-2
V gene: TRBV18

CDR3 protein: CASATGTGVSPLHF
CDR3 DNA: TGTGCCAGCGCAACCGGGACAGGAGTTTCACCCCTCCACTTT
clone size: .
D gene: TRBD1
J gene: TRBJ1-6
V gene: TRBV2

CDR3 protein: CASSLVQGSNQPQHF
CDR3 DNA: TGCGCCAGCAGCCTAGTCCAGGGGAGCAATCAGCCCCAGCATTTT
clone size: .
D gene: .
J gene: TRBJ1-5
V gene: TRBV4-1

CDR3 protein: CASSPRDSLGSGGNQPQHF
CDR3 DNA: TGTGCCAGCAGCCCCCGGGACAGCTTAGGGTCTGGCGGCAATCAGCCCCAGCATTTT
clone size: .
D gene: TRBD1
J gene: TRBJ1-5
V gene: TRBV7-8

CDR3 protein: CASSPTTGVSYEQYF
CDR3 DNA: TGTGCCAGCAGCCCCACGACAGGAGTCTCCTACGAGCAGTACTTC
clone size: few
D gene: .
J gene: TRBJ2-7
V gene: TRBV4-2

CDR3 protein: CSVPGQGATNEKLFF
CDR3 DNA: TGCAGCGTTCCGGGACAGGGGGCTACTAATGAAAAACTGTTTTTT
clone size: once
D gene: TRBD1
J gene: TRBJ1-4
V gene: TRBV29-1

CDR3 protein: CASSKIHTGGTEAFF
CDR3 DNA: TGTGCCAGCAGTAAAATTCACACCGGGGGCACTGAAGCTTTCTTT
clone size: .
D gene: .
J gene: TRBJ1-1
V gene: TRBV27

CDR3 protein: CASSGGGKSTPLHF
CDR3 DNA: TGTGCCAGCAGTGGGGGAGGGAAATCAACACCCCTCCACTTT
clone size: .
D gene: .
J gene: TRBJ1-6
V gene: TRBV2

CDR3 protein: CASSYELNPNSPLHF
CDR3 DNA: TGTGCCAGCAGTTACGAGCTAAACCCAAATTCACCCCTCCACTTT
clone size: .
D gene: .
J gene: TRBJ1-6
V gene: TRBV6-6

CDR3 protein: CASSIDSGQGVDEQYF
CDR3 DNA: TGTGCCAGTAGTATAGATTCGGGACAGGGCGTGGACGAGCAGTACTTC
clone size: .
D gene: TRBD1
J gene: TRBJ2-7
V gene: TRBV19

CDR3 protein: CATAGDGHNSPLHF
CDR3 DNA: TGTGCCACCGCAGGGGACGGGCATAATTCACCCCTCCACTTT
clone size: .
D gene: .
J gene: TRBJ1-6
V gene: TRBV2

CDR3 protein: CSVEGRGYNEQFF
CDR3 DNA: TGCAGCGTTGAAGGGCGGGGTTACAATGAGCAGTTCTTC
clone size: .
D gene: .
J gene: TRBJ2-1
V gene: TRBV29-1

CDR3 protein: CASSSWDRGTGEQYF
CDR3 DNA: TGTGCCAGCAGCTCCTGGGACAGGGGAACCGGCGAGCAGTACTTC
clone size: few
D gene: TRBD1
J gene: TRBJ2-7
V gene: TRBV7-9

CDR3 protein: CASSPLRAGDTGELFF
CDR3 DNA: TGTGCCAGCTCACCCCTAAGAGCGGGGGACACCGGGGAGCTGTTTTTT
clone size: .
D gene: TRBD2
J gene: TRBJ2-2
V gene: TRBV18

CDR3 protein: CASSPSGTGGAQHF
CDR3 DNA: TGTGCCAGCAGCCCCTCCGGGACAGGGGGCGCCCAGCATTTT
clone size: .
D gene: TRBD1
J gene: TRBJ1-5
V gene: TRBV9

CDR3 protein: CSATDRGNTEAFF
CDR3 DNA: TGCAGCGCCACGGACAGGGGGAACACTGAAGCTTTCTTT
clone size: few
D gene: TRBD1
J gene: TRBJ1-1
V gene: TRBV29-1